Presented here are 6 T cell receptor beta chains from one specimen sequenced in a study of cytomegalovirus exposure and HLA in healthy donors. Vbeta (60) and Jbeta (13) primers were used in the PCR. The repertoire was sequenced with immunoSEQ multiplex PCR; TCRdb's copy has only in-frame clones and lacks some. The sample has around 130,000 clones, about 74% seen once. The sequenced material came from PBMCs. Receptors were obtained from a woman aged 60-70 years in good health and CMV-seronegative.

J is TRBJ2-1 and V is TRBV19, with TRBD2 matching over 12 bases. Germline V lookup: CDR1 LNHDA, CDR2 SQIVND (reference sequence). The length of the CDR3 is 14 residues. Losses at the gene ends were 3 bases for V and 12 bases for J; bases not matched to a gene: 6. CDR3 region: CASSIISLAGGQFF. The DNA of the CDR3 is TGTGCCAGTAGTATCATCTCACTAGCGGGAGGGCAGTTCTTC.

The V gene is TRBV18, the J gene TRBJ2-2; unclear D gene. Deletions cut 0 bases from V and 6 bases from J, with 5 bases between. This CDR3 has 13 residues. Germline V gives CDR1 KGHSH, CDR2 LQKENI. The CDR3 nucleotides are TGTGCCAGCTCACCACCTCTGTCCGGGGAGCTGTTTTTT. Translated, it gives CASSPPLSGELFF.

The sample holds one count of this clone. J is TRBJ2-5 and V is TRBV29-1, with 9 positions matching TRBD2. Germline CDR1 reads SQVTM; CDR2 reads ANQGSEA. The V and J ends lost 4 bases and 1 base, in that order; junction bases with no gene match: 4. This CDR3 has 14 residues. The CDR3 DNA sequence: TGCAGCGTTGGTCTAGCGGGGCTCCAAGAGACCCAGTACTTC. As protein: CSVGLAGLQETQYF.

In this sample, this clone turned up once. The CDR3 nucleotides read TGTGCCAGCAGCCCGAGAAACAGCCAAGAGACCCAGTACTTC. This sequence encodes CASSPRNSQETQYF. The J gene is TRBJ2-5, the V gene TRBV5-5; no clear D. V shed 4 bases and J shed 1 base, with 11 bases lying between them. Germline V gene data show CDR1 as SGHKS and CDR2 as YYEKEE (reference sequence). The CDR3 is 14 residues long. The full variable domain, with the rest looked up from reference TRBV5-5 and TRBJ2-5, is DAGVTQSPTHLIKTRGQQVTLRCSPISGHKSVSWYQQVLGQGPQFIFQYYEKEERGRGNFPDRFSARQFPNYSSELNVNALLLGDSALYLCASSPRNSQETQYFGPGTRLLVL.

The CDR3 nucleotides are TGCGCCAGCAGCGTGGGAATCCGGGACAGGGTAACCTACGAGCAGTACTTC. It specifies CASSVGIRDRVTYEQYF. The chain recombines TRBV5-1 with TRBJ2-7; 9 nucleotides agree with TRBD1. The ends lost 4 bases at V and 2 bases at J; junction bases unmatched: 13. The CDR3 spans 17 residues. The V gene's germline CDR1 is SGHRS and CDR2 YFSETQ.

The sample holds one count of this clone. The chain carries TRBV19 and TRBJ2-1; 10 bases align to TRBD2. Germline CDR1 and CDR2: LNHDA and SQIVND (reference sequence). CDR3 length: 20 amino acids. Trimming took 5 bases from V and 4 from J; bases not matched to a gene: 20. CDR3 loop: CASSRTGTSASSSPYNEQFF. CDR3 in DNA: TGTGCCAGTAGTCGGACCGGGACTAGCGCCTCCTCCTCCCCTTACAATGAGCAGTTCTTC.